Below are 14 T cell receptor beta chains sequenced from a single sample in a study of shared clonotypes between healthy human individuals. The assay was immunoSEQ multiplex PCR, and TCRdb's table has in-frame clones only and misses some. The sample lists more than 2,000,000 clones; 80% to 95% were seen once. Material for sequencing was naive CD4+ T cells from PBMCs. This sample's subset: CD45RA+ positively selected. The receptors stem from a man younger than 35 in good health. Some clones in this sample may be carry-over from other donors' samples.

This rearrangement joins TRBV6-5 to TRBJ1-4; D gene uncertain. Germline CDR1 is MNHEY and CDR2 is SVGAGI. V lost 2 bases to trimming and J lost 4 bases, with 14 bases between them. This CDR3 has 16 residues. Here the CDR3 DNA reads TGTGCCAGCAGTTACGGGAAAGGGATAGGTAATGAAAAACTGTTTTTT. This sequence encodes CASSYGKGIGNEKLFF.

J is TRBJ2-7 and V is TRBV5-1; D may be TRBD2 (7 bases). The V and J ends lost 4 bases and 12 bases respectively, with 14 bases between them. This CDR3 has 11 residues. Germline CDR1 SGHRS, CDR2 YFSETQ. CDR3 sequence (DNA): TGCGCCAGCAGCGCTTCGGGGGGCCTGTACTTC. It is translated as CASSASGGLYF.

The genes are TRBV7-2 and TRBJ2-5; D is uncertain. The length of the CDR3 is 14 residues. In germline, CDR1 is SGHTA, CDR2 FQGNSA. V was cut by 7 bases and J by 0 bases, with 12 bases left in between. CDR3 region: CASTRFGYQETQYF. The DNA of the CDR3 is TGTGCCAGCACCCGGTTCGGGTACCAAGAGACCCAGTACTTC. Full variable domain (remainder filled in from reference TRBV7-2 and TRBJ2-5): GAGVSQSPSNKVTEKGKDVELRCDPISGHTALYWYRQSLGQGLEFLIYFQGNSAPDKSGLPSDRFSAERTGGSVSTLTIQRTQQEDSAVYLCASTRFGYQETQYFGPGTRLLVL.

This clone was seen just once. The chain recombines TRBV21-1 with TRBJ2-7; the D call in the table, TRBD1, was not verified against the DNA. TRBV21-1 is marked as a pseudogene. The CDR3 extends over 14 amino acids. CDR3 in DNA: TGTGCCAGCAGCAAAGTTGAGGGGGCGTATGAGCAGTACTTC. This encodes CASSKVEGAYEQYF.

The rearrangement joins TRBV15 to TRBJ2-3; 9 bases agree with TRBD2. Trimming cost V 2 bases and J 14 bases; bases outside gene matches: 11. Germline CDR1 reads LNHNV; CDR2 reads YYDKDF (reference sequence). CDR3 size: 14 residues. The CDR3 DNA follows: TGTGCCACCAGCAGAAATCAGCGGGAGGCCCTCCGGTATTTT. Its protein is CATSRNQREALRYF.

The gene calls are TRBV6-5 and TRBJ1-3, with unresolved D. The germline V gene has CDR1 MNHEY and CDR2 SVGAGI. The V end was cut by 9 bases, the J end by 5 bases, with 5 bases between. The CDR3 sequence is 10 residues long. The CDR3 nucleotides read TGTGCCAGGAAGAGAAACACCATATATTTT. It codes for CARKRNTIYF.

Of note for this clone: Within the sample, other DNA sequences also encode this same CDR3. V usage is TRBV5-1 and J usage is TRBJ2-3; 7 positions match TRBD2. V lost 2 bases and J lost 0; bases outside the gene matches: 6. Germline CDR1 SGHRS, CDR2 YFSETQ. The CDR3 loop spans 16 amino acids. The CDR3 region is CASSFLAGSSTDTQYF. The CDR3, as DNA: TGCGCCAGCAGCTTTTTAGCGGGCTCTAGCACAGATACGCAGTATTTT. The full variable domain, rest sourced from reference TRBV5-1 and TRBJ2-3, is KAGVTQTPRYLIKTRGQQVTLSCSPISGHRSVSWYQQTPGQGLQFLFEYFSETQRNKGNFPGRFSGRQFSNSRSEMNVSTLELGDSALYLCASSFLAGSSTDTQYFGPGTRLTVL.

This chain links TRBV28 with TRBJ1-1; D is undetermined. Trimming shortened V by 6 bases and J by 5 bases, and 10 bases separated the two germline ends. CDR1 MDHEN and CDR2 SYDVKM come from the germline V gene. The CDR3 is made up of 12 amino acids. The CDR3 loop is CASRQSSTEAFF. Written as DNA, the CDR3 is TGTGCCAGCAGACAGAGTAGTACTGAAGCTTTCTTT.

To note about this clone: The same CDR3 can be traced to other DNA sequences in this sample. This chain links TRBV11-3 with TRBJ2-3; 7 nucleotides match TRBD2. The CDR3 sequence is 14 residues long. Per the germline V gene, CDR1 is SGHNT and CDR2 is YENEEA. The trim removed 2 bases at V and 3 bases at J, leaving 2 bases unmatched. CDR3 in DNA: TGTGCCAGCAGCTTACGGGGAGGGACAGATACGCAGTATTTT. Encoded protein: CASSLRGGTDTQYF.

A word on this clone: The sample has other DNA sequences that encode this CDR3 too. V is TRBV5-1 and J is TRBJ2-2; D ambiguous. Germline CDR1 SGHRS, CDR2 YFSETQ. The CDR3 extends over 14 amino acids. Trimming cost V 0 bases and J 4 bases, with 7 bases left between them. The CDR3 is CASSLVPGTGELFF. DNA of the CDR3: TGCGCCAGCAGCTTGGTCCCGGGCACCGGGGAGCTGTTTTTT.

J is TRBJ2-5 and V is TRBV5-4, with D possibly TRBD1 on 6 matching bases. Germline V gene lookup returns CDR1 SGHNT and CDR2 YYREEE (reference sequence). This CDR3 is 14 amino acids long. Trimming cost V 6 bases and J 5 bases, with 17 bases left between them. This CDR3 reads CASKDPGARETQYF. The CDR3 coding sequence is TGTGCCAGCAAAGACCCAGGGGCTAGGGAGACCCAGTACTTC. Filled out from reference TRBV5-4 and TRBJ2-5, the complete variable domain reads ETGVTQSPTHLIKTRGQQVTLRCSSQSGHNTVSWYQQALGQGPQFIFQYYREEENGRGNFPPRFSGLQFPNYSSELNVNALELDDSALYLCASKDPGARETQYFGPGTRLLVL.

V is TRBV19 and J is TRBJ2-3; 7 bases fit TRBD1. Germline values: CDR1 LNHDA, CDR2 SQIVND (reference sequence). The CDR3 runs to 14 residues. V shed 3 bases, J shed 7 bases, and the junction held 7 bases outside the gene matches. Written as DNA, the CDR3 is TGTGCCAGTAGTATTACAGGGGATGGGAATACGCAGTATTTT. Protein: CASSITGDGNTQYF.

The chain employs TRBV5-6 and TRBJ2-5, with D maybe TRBD1 (5 bases). V was shortened by 3 bases and J by 6 bases, with 21 bases between the two germline ends. CDR1 is SGHDT and CDR2 is YYEEEE in the germline V gene. The CDR3 consists of 16 residues. Here the CDR3 reads CASSWGPQGTSKTQYF. CDR3 in DNA: TGTGCCAGCAGCTGGGGCCCCCAGGGAACGTCGAAGACCCAGTACTTC.

The rearrangement uses TRBV19 and TRBJ2-5; D uncertain. Trimming removed 3 bases from V and 5 bases from J, with 16 bases in between. CDR1 and CDR2 (germline): LNHDA, SQIVND (reference sequence). The length of the CDR3 is 15 residues. This CDR3 reads CASSILGPSSETQYF. The DNA for the CDR3 is TGTGCCAGTAGTATTCTAGGACCCAGCTCGGAGACCCAGTACTTC.